The clone carrying this T cell receptor beta chain was seen repeatedly, ten times or more. Antigen: not known. Uncontrolled infection, other autoimmune disease, pregnancy or lactation excluded patients. Isolation of PBMCs was performed on around 9.8 ml fresh peripheral blood. The sample belongs to a study of T cells in Graves' hyperthyroidism and ophthalmopathy. Study findings and constraints: Most expanded thyroid clonotypes above 0.001 also appeared in blood. Stable hyperthyroidism was told apart from ophthalmopathy by a model built on 13 V-J features.

The CDR3 length is 14 residues. Germline V CDR1 and CDR2: LNHDA, SQIVND (reference sequence). V gave up 2 bases and J gave up 5 bases, with 12 bases separating them. From RNA transcripts, TCR beta CDR3 regions were amplified. Primed by the HTBI set, a first-round RT-PCR was run on the TCR CDR3. Via MiXCR, TCRdb re-called the multiplex PCR reads, giving one row per CDR3 protein. The table includes around 200,000 distinct CDR3 sequences, about a sixth detected once. The J gene is TRBJ1-1, the V gene TRBV19; possible D gene TRBD1, 6 bases. The clonotype originates from a woman aged 45-60 years with Graves' hyperthyroidism. Material for sequencing was blood. CDR3 nucleotides: TGTGCCAGTAGTATAAGGGGGGGAGGTACTGAAGCTTTCTTT. It yields the protein CASSIRGGGTEAFF.